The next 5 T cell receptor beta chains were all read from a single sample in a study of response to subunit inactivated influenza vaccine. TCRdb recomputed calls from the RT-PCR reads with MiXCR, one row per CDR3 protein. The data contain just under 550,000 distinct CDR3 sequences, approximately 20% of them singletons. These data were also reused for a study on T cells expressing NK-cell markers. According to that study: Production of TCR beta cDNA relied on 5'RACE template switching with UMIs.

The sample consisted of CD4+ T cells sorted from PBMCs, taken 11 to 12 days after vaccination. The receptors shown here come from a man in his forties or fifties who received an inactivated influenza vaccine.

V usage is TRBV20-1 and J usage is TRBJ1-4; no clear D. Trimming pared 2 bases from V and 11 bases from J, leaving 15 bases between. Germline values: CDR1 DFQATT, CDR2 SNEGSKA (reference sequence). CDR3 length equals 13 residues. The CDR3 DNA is TGCAGTGCTAGACAGCGCAGTGGGAGGAAACTGTTTTTT. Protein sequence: CSARQRSGRKLFF.

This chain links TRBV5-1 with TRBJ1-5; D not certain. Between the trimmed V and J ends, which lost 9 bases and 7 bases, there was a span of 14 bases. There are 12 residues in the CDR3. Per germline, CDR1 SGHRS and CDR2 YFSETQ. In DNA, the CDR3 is TGCGCCACCTTCAATGGGAAACAGCCCCAGCATTTT. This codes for CATFNGKQPQHF. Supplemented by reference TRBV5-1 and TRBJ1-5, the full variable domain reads KAGVTQTPRYLIKTRGQQVTLSCSPISGHRSVSWYQQTPGQGLQFLFEYFSETQRNKGNFPGRFSGRQFSNSRSEMNVSTLELGDSALYLCATFNGKQPQHFGDGTRLSIL.

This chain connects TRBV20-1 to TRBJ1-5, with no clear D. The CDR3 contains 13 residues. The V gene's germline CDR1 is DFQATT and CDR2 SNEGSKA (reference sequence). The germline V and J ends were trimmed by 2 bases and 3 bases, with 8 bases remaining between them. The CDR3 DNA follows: TGCAGTGCTAGAAGGTCTGACAATCAGCCCCAGCATTTT. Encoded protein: CSARRSDNQPQHF.

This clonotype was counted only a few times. DNA of the CDR3: TGCGCCAGCAGTTTAACTGGACAGGCCTACAATGAGCAGTTCTTC. Translated: CASSLTGQAYNEQFF. The chain recombines TRBV5-1 with TRBJ2-1; 7 bases map to TRBD1. Unmatched junction bases numbered 7, after V lost 5 bases and J lost 2 bases. Germline CDR1 reads SGHRS; CDR2 reads YFSETQ. CDR3 length: 15 amino acids.

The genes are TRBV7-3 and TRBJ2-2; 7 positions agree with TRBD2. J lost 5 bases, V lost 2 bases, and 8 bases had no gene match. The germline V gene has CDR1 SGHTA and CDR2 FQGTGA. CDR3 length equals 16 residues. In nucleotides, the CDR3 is TGTGCCAGCAGCTTATTTCCGGGAGGAGGGACCGGGGAGCTGTTTTTT. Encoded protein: CASSLFPGGGTGELFF.